The clone carrying this T cell receptor (beta chain) has a count of ten or more. Original handling: There were a median of approximately 88,000 TCRs per sample, with a range from roughly 20,000 to 700,000. TCRdb reprocessed the RACE reads via MiXCR and lists one record per CDR3 protein. TCRdb's processing, not the study's, gives the V and J calls here. This table has tens of thousands of distinct CDR3 sequences, around an eighth appearing once. The data derive from a study of human T cells and chemical hapten exposure. Time point denoted: patch test 3, about 24 weeks after DPC sensitization. Treatment of the sample: therapeutic diphenylcyclopropenone sensitization with weekly scalp DPC. This receptor was taken from a man in his thirties or forties with alopecia areata. Some clones in this sample may be carry-over from other donors' samples. The specimen was whole blood, collected in connection with sensitization to the hapten diphenylcyclopropenone (DPC).

Here the CDR3 DNA reads TGTGCCAGCAGTCTTACCATAGCACTTCCAGTATTTCTTTACTTC. Residues: CASSLTIALPVFLYF. The rearrangement uses TRBV12-3 or TRBV12-4 and TRBJ2-7, with D unclear. The CDR3 length is 15 residues. V shed 5 bases and J shed 13 bases, with 27 bases lying between them.